The rows below give T cell receptor beta chains drawn from one sample of a study of Tregs in tolerant kidney transplant recipients. Produced via immunoSEQ multiplex PCR; TCRdb's table is partial and in-frame only. The sample lists about 240,000 clones; around 81% were seen once. The sample taken for sequencing was CD4+ T cells from blood. The receptors derive from a human donor in good health. Both conserved end residues are part of each CDR3. D genes are given only for firm matches. Clone size, where shown, is once, few, many, or a class for clones that have expanded.

>TRBJ2-3|.|TRBV7-9|.
CASSLPVNTQYF
TGTGCCAGCAGCTTACCGGTAAATACGCAGTATTTT
>TRBJ2-3|.|TRBV10-1|TRBD2
CASSLGTSGKGDTQYF
TGCGCCAGCAGCCTCGGGACTAGCGGGAAAGGGGATACGCAGTATTTT
>TRBJ1-2|.|TRBV5-4|TRBD1
CASSAVQGSGYTF
TGTGCCAGCAGCGCGGTACAGGGGAGCGGCTACACCTTC
>TRBJ2-5|.|TRBV6-5|.
CASSLTYETQYF
TGTGCCAGCAGTCTGACGTATGAGACCCAGTACTTC
>TRBJ1-5|.|TRBV2|TRBD1
CASSGRTGNYEPQHF
TGTGCCAGCAGTGGGCGGACAGGGAATTATGAGCCCCAGCATTTT
>TRBJ2-2|.|TRBV5-1|TRBD1
CASSWTGGVNTGELFF
TGCGCCAGCAGTTGGACAGGGGGCGTCAACACCGGGGAGCTGTTTTTT
>TRBJ2-2|once|TRBV18|.
CASSPPETIGAGELFF
TGTGCCAGCTCACCACCGGAGACCATTGGGGCCGGGGAGCTGTTTTTT
>TRBJ1-1|.|TRBV2|TRBD1
CASIDRDRGLLNTEAFF
TGTGCCAGCATAGATCGGGACAGGGGGCTCCTGAACACTGAAGCTTTCTTT
>TRBJ2-2|few|TRBV6-5|.
CASSYPGGTGELFF
TGTGCCAGCAGTTACCCGGGCGGGACCGGGGAGCTGTTTTTT
>TRBJ1-1|.|TRBV5-1|.
CASSPSGNTEAFF
TGCGCCAGCAGCCCCAGCGGGAACACTGAAGCTTTCTTT
>TRBJ2-1|.|TRBV5-4|.
CASSLAGGPSYEQFF
TGTGCCAGCAGCTTGGCCGGAGGTCCAAGCTATGAGCAGTTCTTC
>TRBJ2-1|few|TRBV4-2|TRBD1
CASSREGASSYNEQFF
TGTGCCAGCAGCCGAGAGGGGGCGAGCTCCTACAATGAGCAGTTCTTC
>TRBJ1-4|.|TRBV2|.
CASRAQSTANEKLFF
TGTGCCAGCAGGGCACAGTCTACAGCTAATGAAAAACTGTTTTTT
>TRBJ2-7|.|TRBV20-1|.
CSARGSGEQYF
TGCAGTGCTAGGGGGTCCGGAGAGCAGTACTTC
>TRBJ2-7|.|TRBV11-2|.
CASSSTGGRHEQYF
TGTGCCAGCAGCTCCACCGGGGGGCGGCACGAGCAGTACTTC
>TRBJ2-2|once|TRBV7-2|.
CASSRFRTAEKGELFF
TGTGCCAGCAGCCGTTTCCGGACAGCCGAGAAGGGGGAGCTGTTTTTT
>TRBJ2-7|.|TRBV5-6|.
CASSLAQPYEQYF
TGTGCCAGCAGCTTGGCGCAACCCTACGAGCAGTACTTC
>TRBJ2-7|.|TRBV29-1|.
CSVEQGLEQYF
TGCAGCGTTGAACAGGGGTTAGAGCAGTACTTC
>TRBJ2-1|.|TRBV7-8|TRBD2
CASSLGGLALSLGYNEQFF
TGTGCCAGCAGCTTAGGTGGACTAGCCCTAAGTTTAGGGTACAATGAGCAGTTCTTC
>TRBJ2-1|.|TRBV7-2|.
CASSLWRGDEQFF
TGTGCCAGCAGCTTATGGAGGGGGGATGAGCAGTTCTTC
>TRBJ2-7|once|TRBV10-3|TRBD1
CAISWDRGYEQYF
TGTGCCATCAGTTGGGACAGGGGTTACGAGCAGTACTTC
>TRBJ2-1|.|TRBV9|.
CASSVLTSYNEQFF
TGTGCCAGCAGCGTATTGACCTCCTACAATGAGCAGTTCTTC
>TRBJ1-5|.|TRBV7-8|.
CASSRFGRKGGNQPQHF
TGTGCCAGCAGTCGATTCGGGAGGAAGGGGGGCAATCAGCCCCAGCATTTT
>TRBJ2-1|.|TRBV15|TRBD2
CATSRGSGRPYNEQFF
TGTGCCACCAGCAGAGGTAGCGGGAGACCCTACAATGAGCAGTTCTTC
>TRBJ2-7|few|TRBV9|.
CASSVGGQSYEQYF
TGTGCCAGCAGCGTAGGAGGACAGTCCTACGAGCAGTACTTC
>TRBJ1-1|.|TRBV6-6|TRBD1
CASSPGTENTEAFF
TGTGCCAGCAGTCCGGGGACAGAGAACACTGAAGCTTTCTTT
>TRBJ1-4|.|TRBV7-9|.
CASTIPGANEKLFF
TGTGCCAGCACCATCCCGGGGGCGAATGAAAAACTGTTTTTT
>TRBJ1-5|many|TRBV6-5|.
CASRLYSNQPQHF
TGTGCCAGCAGATTGTATAGCAATCAGCCCCAGCATTTT
>TRBJ1-2|.|TRBV10-2|.
CASSADELYYGYTF
TGCGCCAGCAGTGCGGACGAGCTCTACTATGGCTACACCTTC
>TRBJ1-1|.|TRBV9|.
CASSVDGNTEAFF
TGTGCCAGCAGCGTAGACGGTAACACTGAAGCTTTCTTT
>TRBJ1-1|.|TRBV29-1|.
CSVALGDTEAFF
TGCAGCGTTGCCCTCGGGGACACTGAAGCTTTCTTT
>TRBJ2-5|.|TRBV20-1|.
CSARYRQAQYF
TGCAGTGCTAGGTACCGGCAGGCCCAGTACTTC
>TRBJ1-1|.|TRBV18|.
CASSPGTASEAFF
TGTGCCAGCTCACCTGGGACCGCGAGTGAAGCTTTCTTT
>TRBJ1-1|.|TRBV19|.
CASKVGFSAFF
TGTGCCAGTAAAGTAGGATTCTCAGCTTTCTTT
>TRBJ2-1|.|TRBV5-1|.
CASSSAEGPYYNEQFF
TGCGCCAGCAGCTCCGCGGAGGGGCCATACTACAATGAGCAGTTCTTC
>TRBJ1-6|few|TRBV19|TRBD1
CASSTTGGNSPLHF
TGTGCCAGTAGTACAACAGGGGGAAATTCACCCCTCCACTTT
>TRBJ2-3|few|TRBV6-5|TRBD2
CASSYGPSGGEDTQYF
TGTGCCAGCAGTTACGGCCCTAGCGGGGGGGAAGATACGCAGTATTTT
>TRBJ1-5|.|TRBV15|.
CATSRAGDSNQPQHF
TGTGCCACCAGCAGAGCCGGGGACAGCAATCAGCCCCAGCATTTT
>TRBJ1-1|.|TRBV6-1|.
CASMILNTEAFF
TGTGCCAGCATGATCCTGAACACTGAAGCTTTCTTT
>TRBJ2-5|.|TRBV2|.
CASSAEPPKVDQYF
TGTGCCAGCAGTGCCGAGCCCCCGAAGGTAGACCAGTACTTC
>TRBJ2-2|.|TRBV10-3|.
CAISEKDTGELFF
TGTGCCATCAGTGAAAAGGACACCGGGGAGCTGTTTTTT
>TRBJ1-2|.|TRBV7-8|TRBD1
CASSQGAPGGYTF
TGTGCCAGCAGCCAGGGGGCCCCAGGGGGCTACACCTTC
>TRBJ1-4|.|TRBV5-1|TRBD1
CASSLARGLNEKLFF
TGCGCCAGCAGCTTGGCCAGGGGGCTTAATGAAAAACTGTTTTTT
>TRBJ2-3|.|TRBV6-4|.
CASSGDLAGDTQYF
TGTGCCAGCAGCGGGGACCTGGCGGGAGATACGCAGTATTTT
>TRBJ1-1|.|TRBV6-5|.
CASSMGSARNTEAFF
TGTGCCAGCAGTATGGGCTCGGCGAGGAACACTGAAGCTTTCTTT
>TRBJ2-7|.|TRBV15|.
CATSRDMAGRGAYEQYF
TGTGCCACCAGCAGAGATATGGCGGGTAGGGGGGCCTACGAGCAGTACTTC
>TRBJ2-5|.|TRBV5-8|.
CASSFPGRETQYF
TGTGCCAGCAGCTTCCCGGGGAGGGAGACCCAGTACTTC
>TRBJ2-3|.|TRBV10-1|TRBD2
CASSDGGRMADTQYF
TGCGCCAGCAGTGATGGCGGGAGGATGGCAGATACGCAGTATTTT
>TRBJ2-1|.|TRBV2|TRBD1
CASRGTGDYNEQFF
TGTGCCAGCAGAGGGACAGGGGACTACAATGAGCAGTTCTTC
>TRBJ2-5|.|TRBV18|TRBD2
CASSPQSSGTTQYF
TGTGCCAGCTCACCACAATCCAGCGGGACCACCCAGTACTTC
>TRBJ2-5|.|TRBV13|.
CASSSRRGGETQYF
TGTGCCAGCAGCTCGCGCAGGGGAGGGGAGACCCAGTACTTC
>TRBJ1-1|few|TRBV15|.
CATSRTSGWARRPNTEAFF
TGTGCCACCAGCAGGACGAGTGGGTGGGCTAGGCGGCCGAACACTGAAGCTTTCTTT
>TRBJ2-1|.|TRBV18|.
CASSPLESSYNEQFF
TGTGCCAGCTCACCACTAGAAAGCTCCTACAATGAGCAGTTCTTC
>TRBJ2-2|.|TRBV25-1|TRBD1
CASSESGTGQTGELFF
TGTGCCAGCAGTGAGTCCGGGACAGGGCAAACCGGGGAGCTGTTTTTT
>TRBJ1-1|.|TRBV29-1|.
CSVEHGRGFEAFF
TGCAGCGTTGAGCATGGACGGGGCTTTGAAGCTTTCTTT
>TRBJ1-6|.|TRBV6-5|.
CASSYGASNSPLHF
TGTGCCAGCAGTTATGGGGCAAGTAATTCACCCCTCCACTTT
>TRBJ2-7|few|TRBV12-5|TRBD1
CASGPGGYEQYF
TGTGCTAGTGGTCCAGGGGGCTACGAGCAGTACTTC
>TRBJ1-4|.|TRBV18|.
CASSRNVGSGEKLFF
TGTGCCAGCTCACGAAACGTGGGTTCTGGGGAAAAACTGTTTTTT
>TRBJ2-3|.|TRBV6-5|.
CATQGFTDTQYF
TGTGCCACCCAGGGCTTCACAGATACGCAGTATTTT